The sequence of this TCR beta chain was determined in a study of T cell repertoires in cytomegalovirus infection. Study outcomes and limitations: HLA-C-restricted CMV-specific TCR beta clonotypes prevailed in the ex vivo response.

V was pared by 6 bases and J by 6 bases, with 11 bases of the junction left unmatched. Germline V CDR1 and CDR2: MDHEN, SYDVKM. The CDR3 runs 16 residues. In regard to this clonotype: As yet, its antigen is unknown.

TCRdb reprocessed the reads via MiXCR and lists one record per CDR3 protein. The sample has about 57,000 distinct CDR3 sequences, around 20% seen once; the top ten hold 73%. The sequence came from a human donor in good health (CMV status not recorded). Some clones in this sample may be carry-over from other donors' samples. Sequencing used CD8+ T cells from cultured PBMCs, obtained from culture after CMV antigen stimulation. The V gene is TRBV28, the J gene TRBJ2-1; TRBD2 aligns across 10 bases. The CDR3 sequence: CASSPLASGGVNEQFF. CDR3 DNA sequence: TGTGCCAGCAGCCCTTTGGCTAGCGGGGGTGTCAATGAGCAGTTCTTC.